These 25 T cell receptor beta chains originate from one sample sequenced in a study of cytomegalovirus exposure and HLA in healthy donors. Vbeta (60) and Jbeta (13) primers were used in the PCR. Assay used: immunoSEQ multiplex PCR; TCRdb lists only in-frame clones, some missing. Here the sample spans more than 150,000 clones, nearly 80% being singletons. Sequenced sample: PBMCs. These receptors originate from a man aged 50 to 60 in good health and CMV-seropositive.

This chain joins TRBV6-1 and TRBJ1-2, with 11 bases identical to TRBD1. Trimming took 6 bases from V and 8 from J; bases not matched to a gene: 8. Germline CDR1 MNHNS, CDR2 SASEGT. This CDR3 is 14 amino acids long. The CDR3: CASRMDRGRRGYTF. As DNA, the CDR3 is TGTGCCAGCAGGATGGACAGGGGGCGCCGGGGCTACACCTTC.

This sequence joins TRBV10-2 and TRBJ1-1; perhaps TRBD1 as D (5 bases). CDR3 length: 15 amino acids. Between the trimmed V and J ends, which lost 4 bases and 3 bases, there was a span of 15 bases. The V gene's germline CDR1 is WSHSY and CDR2 SAAADI. This chain's CDR3 is CASSATGRKDTEAFF. The DNA for the CDR3 is TGCGCCAGCAGTGCTACAGGAAGAAAGGACACTGAAGCTTTCTTT.

This clone has more than one count but fewer than ten. J is TRBJ1-1 and V is TRBV7-2; 8 bases align to TRBD1. Germline CDR1 and CDR2: SGHTA and FQGNSA. CDR3 length: 15 amino acids. The ends lost 5 bases at V and 5 bases at J; junction bases unmatched: 10. CDR3 sequence (DNA): TGTGCCAGCAGCCGCCGGACAGGGTTGGGGACTGAAGCTTTCTTT. Its protein product is CASSRRTGLGTEAFF.

This clone came up once. V gene TRBV2 combines with J gene TRBJ1-1; TRBD1 might be the D (5 bases). This CDR3 contains 12 residues. The V end lost 8 bases, the J end lost 4 bases, and 11 bases lay between the germline ends. Germline V lookup: CDR1 SNHLY, CDR2 FYNNEI. CDR3 nucleotides: TGTGCCAGCGTTTCGGGGGGCACTGAAGCTTTCTTT. Translation: CASVSGGTEAFF. The full variable domain, in which reference TRBV2 and TRBJ1-1 provide the parts outside the CDR3, is EPEVTQTPSHQVTQMGQEVILRCVPISNHLYFYWYRQILGQKVEFLVSFYNNEISEKSEIFDDQFSVERPDGSNFTLKIRSTKLEDSAMYFCASVSGGTEAFFGQGTRLTVV.

The V and J genes are TRBV28 and TRBJ2-7; 9 nucleotides align to TRBD1. The CDR3 spans 17 residues. Trimming cost V 3 bases and J 1 base; bases outside gene matches: 10. CDR1 and CDR2 (germline): MDHEN, SYDVKM. The CDR3 region has the DNA TGTGCCAGCAGTTTCGCAGGCGGACAGGGGACATCCTACGAGCAGTACGTC. This encodes CASSFAGGQGTSYEQYV.

The chain links TRBV30 to TRBJ2-7; 7 nucleotides line up with TRBD2. The CDR3 runs to 15 residues. Germline-derived CDR1 and CDR2 are GTSNPN and SVGIG (reference sequence). The J segment lost 3 bases and the V segment lost 1 base, leaving 9 bases of the junction unmatched. CDR3 region: CAWSDPGLVIYEQYF. The CDR3 DNA reads TGTGCCTGGAGTGACCCAGGACTAGTAATCTACGAGCAGTACTTC.

The sample holds a few counts of this clone. This rearrangement joins TRBV4-1 to TRBJ2-5; the D is unclear. From germline, CDR1 is MGHRA and CDR2 YSYEKL. CDR3 length: 16 amino acids. V was pared by 4 bases and J by 5 bases, with 20 bases between. CDR3 amino acids: CASSPLSSKRRETQYF. The CDR3 nucleotides read TGCGCCAGCAGCCCCCTCAGCAGCAAGAGGCGCGAGACCCAGTACTTC.

The chain combines TRBV19 with TRBJ1-6, with 9 bases lining up with TRBD1. Germline V gene sequence: CDR1 LNHDA, CDR2 SQIVND (reference sequence). This CDR3 region has 14 residues. The V gene end was trimmed by 3 bases and the J gene end by 10 bases; junction bases not matched to a gene: 4. CDR3 coding DNA: TGTGCCAGTAGTATCCGACAGGGGGGATCACCCCTCCACTTT. Translating gives CASSIRQGGSPLHF.

The gene calls are TRBV7-2 and TRBJ2-2; 11 bases are a match to TRBD2. This CDR3 is 18 amino acids long. The V segment lost 1 base and the J segment 4 bases; nucleotides outside the gene matches: 8. From germline, CDR1 is SGHTA and CDR2 FQGNSA. In DNA form, the CDR3 reads TGTGCCAGCAGCTTAGTCGGGCTAGCGGGGGGACGCACCGGGGAGCTGTTTTTT. This sequence encodes CASSLVGLAGGRTGELFF.

The chain links TRBV7-9 to TRBJ1-2, with D tentatively TRBD1 (5 bases). V lost 6 bases, J lost 5 bases, and 22 bases lay in between. The CDR3 totals 16 residues. Germline CDR1 reads SEHNR; CDR2 reads FQNEAQ (reference sequence). CDR3: CASRDPNGRDRYGYTF. The CDR3 bases are TGTGCCAGCAGGGACCCCAACGGCAGGGATCGGTATGGCTACACCTTC.

This chain joins TRBV27 and TRBJ1-2; tentative D call: TRBD1 (5 bases). Trimming stripped 6 bases from V and 3 bases from J, with 14 bases between. Germline-derived CDR1 and CDR2 are MNHEY and SMNVEV (reference sequence). This CDR3 region has 14 residues. CDR3 protein: CASSQGRVDYGYTF. In nucleotides, the CDR3 is TGTGCCAGCAGCCAGGGCAGGGTCGACTATGGCTACACCTTC.

The CDR3 reads CASSRENSNQPQHF. In DNA form, the CDR3 reads TGTGCCAGCAGTAGGGAGAATAGCAATCAGCCCCAGCATTTT. The chain employs TRBV2 and TRBJ1-5; unclear D gene. V was cut by 5 bases and J by 0 bases, with 8 bases left in between. CDR3 size: 14 residues. In germline, CDR1 is SNHLY, CDR2 FYNNEI.

The sample holds a few counts of this clone. The rearrangement joins TRBV9 to TRBJ2-6, with 7 bases aligning to TRBD1. The trim removed 1 base at V and 0 bases at J, leaving 4 bases unmatched. CDR1 and CDR2 (germline): SGDLS, YYNGEE. The CDR3 extends over 17 amino acids. The CDR3 DNA sequence: TGTGCCAGCAGCGTAACGGGACAGTACTCTGGGGCCAACGTCCTGACTTTC. It encodes CASSVTGQYSGANVLTF.

This chain links TRBV19 with TRBJ1-1, with D unresolved. Germline V CDR1 and CDR2: LNHDA, SQIVND (reference sequence). The V end was cut by 5 bases, the J end by 0 bases, with 10 bases between. The CDR3 consists of 14 residues. CDR3 coding DNA: TGTGCCAGTAGTGTCACCATAGTGAACACTGAAGCTTTCTTT. Translating gives CASSVTIVNTEAFF. Together with reference TRBV19 and TRBJ1-1, the CDR3 gives the full variable domain: DGGITQSPKYLFRKEGQNVTLSCEQNLNHDAMYWYRQDPGQGLRLIYYSQIVNDFQKGDIAEGYSVSREKKESFPLTVTSAQKNPTAFYLCASSVTIVNTEAFFGQGTRLTVV.

The J gene is TRBJ2-7, the V gene TRBV2, with 7 bases that match TRBD1. V lost 6 bases to trimming and J lost 2 bases; unmatched junction nucleotides: 7. This CDR3 is built from 14 residues. Germline lookup yields CDR1 SNHLY and CDR2 FYNNEI. The CDR3 loop is CASSEGASTYEQYF. In nucleotides, the CDR3 is TGTGCCAGCAGCGAGGGGGCTAGCACCTACGAGCAGTACTTC.

This chain joins TRBV28 and TRBJ2-5, with 10 bases lining up with TRBD1. The V and J ends lost 4 bases and 2 bases, in that order; junction bases with no gene match: 7. This CDR3 comprises 16 residues. Germline CDR1 and CDR2: MDHEN and SYDVKM. The chain's CDR3 is CASSSWTGGPQETQYF. As DNA, the CDR3 is TGTGCCAGCAGTTCCTGGACAGGGGGGCCTCAAGAGACCCAGTACTTC.

The chain is built from TRBV6-1 and TRBJ2-1, with 8 bases fitting TRBD1. The CDR3 length is 15 residues. Per the germline V gene, CDR1 is MNHNS and CDR2 is SASEGT. Trimming cost V 2 bases and J 15 bases; bases outside gene matches: 15. CDR3 protein: CASSEQATGVGGLFF. Here the CDR3 DNA reads TGTGCCAGCAGTGAACAAGCGACAGGGGTTGGAGGCTTGTTCTTC.

The chain couples TRBV5-1 to TRBJ2-7; no firm D call. The CDR3 runs 13 residues. The germline V gene has CDR1 SGHRS and CDR2 YFSETQ. V lost 0 bases, J lost 2 bases, and 6 bases lay in between. The CDR3 nucleotides read TGCGCCAGCAGCTTGGCAGGTACCTACGAGCAGTACTTC. Protein sequence: CASSLAGTYEQYF.

The V gene is TRBV5-6, the J gene TRBJ2-2, with no clear D. The ends were cut back, 4 bases at V and 4 bases at J, with 2 bases in the middle. Germline lookup yields CDR1 SGHDT and CDR2 YYEEEE. This CDR3 spans 11 amino acids. The CDR3 loop is CASSRTGELFF. The CDR3, as DNA: TGTGCCAGCAGCCGCACCGGGGAGCTGTTTTTT.

This rearrangement joins TRBV10-3 to TRBJ1-1; 12 bases agree with TRBD1. Germline lookup yields CDR1 ENHRY and CDR2 SYGVKD. This CDR3 has 16 amino acids. V was clipped by 3 bases and J by 2 bases; unmatched bases: 4. CDR3 sequence reads: CAISDPGQGANTEAFF. The CDR3 nucleotides read TGTGCCATCAGTGACCCGGGACAGGGGGCCAACACTGAAGCTTTCTTT.

V usage is TRBV7-8 and J usage is TRBJ2-3, with 15 bases aligning to TRBD2. J was trimmed by 2 bases and V by 4 bases; bases with no gene match: 7. The CDR3 is 18 residues long. CDR1 SGHVS and CDR2 FQNEAQ come from the germline V gene. The CDR3 DNA reads as TGTGCCAGCAGCTCCCGCCGGACTAGCGGGGGGGCCACAGATACGCAGTATTTT. This gives the protein CASSSRRTSGGATDTQYF.

The chain uses TRBV28 and TRBJ2-4, with D hard to call. The CDR3 spans 14 residues. CDR1 is MDHEN, CDR2 SYDVKM, per germline. Trimming left V 4 bases short and J 8 bases short, with 15 bases between. CDR3: CASSSRLEIDIQYF. The CDR3 region has the DNA TGTGCCAGCAGTTCCCGATTGGAGATAGACATTCAGTACTTC.

The genes are TRBV4-2 and TRBJ1-1; D might be TRBD1 (5 bases). This CDR3 has 15 amino acids. Looked up from germline, CDR1 is LGHNA and CDR2 is YNFKEQ. V shed 0 bases and J shed 0 bases, with 8 bases lying between them. CDR3: CASSQDPQVNTEAFF. The CDR3 DNA follows: TGTGCCAGCAGCCAAGATCCACAGGTGAACACTGAAGCTTTCTTT.

This sequence joins TRBV9 and TRBJ2-3, with a tentative D call TRBD2 (6 bases). CDR3 length equals 15 residues. V gave up 1 base and J gave up 3 bases, with 12 bases separating them. In germline, CDR1 is SGDLS, CDR2 YYNGEE. CDR3 bases: TGTGCCAGCAGCGTACGCGGGGTGGGGACAGATACGCAGTATTTT. Its protein is CASSVRGVGTDTQYF.

The chain has TRBV2 and TRBJ1-4, with D unclear. Trimming removed 0 bases at V and 4 bases at J, with 6 bases between. Germline V lookup: CDR1 SNHLY, CDR2 FYNNEI. The CDR3 runs 14 residues. CDR3 loop: CASSEARSNEKLFF. The CDR3 nucleotides read TGTGCCAGCAGTGAAGCGAGAAGTAATGAAAAACTGTTTTTT.